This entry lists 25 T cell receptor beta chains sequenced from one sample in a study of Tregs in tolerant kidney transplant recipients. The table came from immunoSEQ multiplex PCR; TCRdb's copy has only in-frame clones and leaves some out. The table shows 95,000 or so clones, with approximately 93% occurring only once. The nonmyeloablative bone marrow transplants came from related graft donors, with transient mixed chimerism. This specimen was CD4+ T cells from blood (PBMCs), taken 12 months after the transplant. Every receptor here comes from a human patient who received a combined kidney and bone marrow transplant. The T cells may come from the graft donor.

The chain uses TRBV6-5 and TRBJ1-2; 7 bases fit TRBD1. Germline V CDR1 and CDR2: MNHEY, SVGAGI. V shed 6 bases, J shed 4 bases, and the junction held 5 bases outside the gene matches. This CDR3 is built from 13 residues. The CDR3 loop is CASSRRDSYGYTF. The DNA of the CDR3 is TGTGCCAGCAGCCGCCGGGACAGCTATGGCTACACCTTC.

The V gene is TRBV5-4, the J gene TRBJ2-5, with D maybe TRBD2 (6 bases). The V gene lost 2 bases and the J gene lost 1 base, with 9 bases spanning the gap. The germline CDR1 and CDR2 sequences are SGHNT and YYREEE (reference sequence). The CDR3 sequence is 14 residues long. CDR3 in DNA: TGTGCCAGCAGCTTCGTGCGGGGCCAAGAGACCCAGTACTTC. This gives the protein CASSFVRGQETQYF.

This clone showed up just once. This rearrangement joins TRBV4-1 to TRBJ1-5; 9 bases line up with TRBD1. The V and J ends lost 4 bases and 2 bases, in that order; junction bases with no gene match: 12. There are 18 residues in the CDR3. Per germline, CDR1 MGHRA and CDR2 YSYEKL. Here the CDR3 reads CASSPGVGQGQGNQPQHF. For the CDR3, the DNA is TGCGCCAGCAGCCCCGGCGTCGGACAGGGGCAAGGCAATCAGCCCCAGCATTTT.

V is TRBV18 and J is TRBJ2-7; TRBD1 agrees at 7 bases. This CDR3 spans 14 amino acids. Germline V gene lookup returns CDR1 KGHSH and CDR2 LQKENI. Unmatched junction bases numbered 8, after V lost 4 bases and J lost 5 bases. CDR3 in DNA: TGTGCCAGCTCACAAGGGGGCCTTGGGAACGAGCAGTACTTC. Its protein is CASSQGGLGNEQYF.

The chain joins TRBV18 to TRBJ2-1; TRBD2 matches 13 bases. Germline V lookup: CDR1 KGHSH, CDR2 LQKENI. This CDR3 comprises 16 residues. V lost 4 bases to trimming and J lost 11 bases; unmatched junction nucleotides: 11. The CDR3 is CASSRSSGLAGSQQFF. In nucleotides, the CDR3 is TGTGCCAGCTCACGGAGCTCGGGACTAGCGGGATCACAGCAGTTCTTC.

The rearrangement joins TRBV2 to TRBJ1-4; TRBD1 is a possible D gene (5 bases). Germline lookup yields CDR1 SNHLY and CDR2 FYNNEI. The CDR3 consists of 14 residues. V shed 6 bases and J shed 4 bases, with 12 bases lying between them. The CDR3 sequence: CASRVGQDNEKLFF. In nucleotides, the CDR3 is TGTGCCAGCAGGGTCGGACAAGATAATGAAAAACTGTTTTTT.

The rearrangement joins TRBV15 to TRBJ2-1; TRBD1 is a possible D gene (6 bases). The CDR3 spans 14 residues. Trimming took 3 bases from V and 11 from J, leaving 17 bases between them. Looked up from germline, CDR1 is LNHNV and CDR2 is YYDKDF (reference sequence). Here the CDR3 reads CATSSLTGSKQQFF. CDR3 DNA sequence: TGTGCCACCAGCAGTCTCACAGGGTCAAAACAGCAGTTCTTC.

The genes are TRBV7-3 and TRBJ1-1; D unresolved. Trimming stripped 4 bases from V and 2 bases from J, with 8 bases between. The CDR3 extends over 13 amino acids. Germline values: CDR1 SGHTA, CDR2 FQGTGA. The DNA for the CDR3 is TGTGCCAGCAGCTGGCGGGGAAACACTGAAGCTTTCTTT. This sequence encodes CASSWRGNTEAFF.

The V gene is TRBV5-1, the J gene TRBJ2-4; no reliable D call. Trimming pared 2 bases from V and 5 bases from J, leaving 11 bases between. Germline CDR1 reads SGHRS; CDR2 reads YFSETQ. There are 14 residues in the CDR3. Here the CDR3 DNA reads TGCGCCAGCAGCTTTCATGTACGGGAAAACATTCAGTACTTC. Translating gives CASSFHVRENIQYF. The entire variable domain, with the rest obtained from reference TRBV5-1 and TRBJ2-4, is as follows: KAGVTQTPRYLIKTRGQQVTLSCSPISGHRSVSWYQQTPGQGLQFLFEYFSETQRNKGNFPGRFSGRQFSNSRSEMNVSTLELGDSALYLCASSFHVRENIQYFGAGTRLSVL.

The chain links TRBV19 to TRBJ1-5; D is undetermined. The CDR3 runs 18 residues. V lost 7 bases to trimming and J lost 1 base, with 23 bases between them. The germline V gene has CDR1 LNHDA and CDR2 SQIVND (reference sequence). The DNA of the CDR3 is TGTGCCAGTATCCCAAATGGACGGGAACTCTGGAGCAATCAGCCCCAGCATTTT. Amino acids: CASIPNGRELWSNQPQHF.

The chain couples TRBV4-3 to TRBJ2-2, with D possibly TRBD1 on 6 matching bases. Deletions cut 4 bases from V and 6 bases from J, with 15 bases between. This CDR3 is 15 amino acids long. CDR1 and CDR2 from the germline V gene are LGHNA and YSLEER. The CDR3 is CASSRTGFFAGELFF. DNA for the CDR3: TGCGCCAGCAGCCGTACAGGGTTTTTCGCCGGGGAGCTGTTTTTT.

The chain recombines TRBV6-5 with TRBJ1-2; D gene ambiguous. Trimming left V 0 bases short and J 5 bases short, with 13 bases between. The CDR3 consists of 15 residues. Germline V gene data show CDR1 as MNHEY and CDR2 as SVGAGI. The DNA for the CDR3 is TGTGCCAGCAGTTACTCCCACGGCCCCGGGTATGGCTACACCTTC. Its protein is CASSYSHGPGYGYTF.

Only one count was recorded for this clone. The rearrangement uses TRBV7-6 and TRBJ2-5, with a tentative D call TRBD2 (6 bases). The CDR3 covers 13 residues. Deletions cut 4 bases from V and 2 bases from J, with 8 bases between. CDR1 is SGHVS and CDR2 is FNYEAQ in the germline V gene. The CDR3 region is CASSSTRQETQYF. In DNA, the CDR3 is TGTGCCAGCAGCTCGACTAGGCAAGAGACCCAGTACTTC.

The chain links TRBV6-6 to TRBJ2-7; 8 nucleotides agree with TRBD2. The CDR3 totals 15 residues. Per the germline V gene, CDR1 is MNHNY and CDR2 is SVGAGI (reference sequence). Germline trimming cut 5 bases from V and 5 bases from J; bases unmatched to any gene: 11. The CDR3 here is CASSPLAGGADEQYF. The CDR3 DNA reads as TGTGCCAGCAGTCCTCTAGCGGGTGGGGCTGACGAGCAGTACTTC.

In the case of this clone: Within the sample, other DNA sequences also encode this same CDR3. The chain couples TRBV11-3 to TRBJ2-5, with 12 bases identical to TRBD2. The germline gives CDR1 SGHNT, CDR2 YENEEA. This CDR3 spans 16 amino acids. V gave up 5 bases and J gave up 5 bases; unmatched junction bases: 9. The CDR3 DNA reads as TGTGCCAGCAGCATCCAACTAGCGGGAGGCTCGGAGACCCAGTACTTC. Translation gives CASSIQLAGGSETQYF.

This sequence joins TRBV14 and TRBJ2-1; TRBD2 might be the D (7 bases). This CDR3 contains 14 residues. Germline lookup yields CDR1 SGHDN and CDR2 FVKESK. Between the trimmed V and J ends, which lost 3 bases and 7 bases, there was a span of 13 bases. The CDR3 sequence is CASSHGGAVNEQFF. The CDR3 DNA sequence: TGTGCCAGCAGCCATGGGGGGGCGGTAAATGAGCAGTTCTTC.

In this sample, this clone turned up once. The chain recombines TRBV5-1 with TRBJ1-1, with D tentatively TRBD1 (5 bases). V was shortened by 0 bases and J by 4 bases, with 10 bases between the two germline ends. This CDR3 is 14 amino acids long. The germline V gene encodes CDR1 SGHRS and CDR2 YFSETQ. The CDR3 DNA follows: TGCGCCAGCAGCTTGGCGGGGGTGGGCACTGAAGCTTTCTTT. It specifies CASSLAGVGTEAFF.

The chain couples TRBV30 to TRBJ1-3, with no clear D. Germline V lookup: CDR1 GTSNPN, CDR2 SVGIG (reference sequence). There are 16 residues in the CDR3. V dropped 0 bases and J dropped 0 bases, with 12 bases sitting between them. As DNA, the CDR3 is TGTGCCTGGAGTGTCCGGACTGCGGGCTCTGGAAACACCATATATTTT. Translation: CAWSVRTAGSGNTIYF.

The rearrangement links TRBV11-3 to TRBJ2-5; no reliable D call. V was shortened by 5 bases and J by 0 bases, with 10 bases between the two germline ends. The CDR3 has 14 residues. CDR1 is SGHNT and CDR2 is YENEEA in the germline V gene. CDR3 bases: TGTGCCAGCAGCAAACAGTTGTACCAAGAGACCCAGTACTTC. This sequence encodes CASSKQLYQETQYF.

CDR3 protein: CASSITGGQETQYF. Written as DNA, the CDR3 is TGTGCCAGTAGTATCACAGGGGGGCAAGAGACCCAGTACTTC. The gene calls are TRBV19 and TRBJ2-5, with 8 bases matching TRBD1. The CDR3 is 14 residues long. Germline values: CDR1 LNHDA, CDR2 SQIVND (reference sequence). Trimming took 3 bases from V and 2 from J; bases not matched to a gene: 2.

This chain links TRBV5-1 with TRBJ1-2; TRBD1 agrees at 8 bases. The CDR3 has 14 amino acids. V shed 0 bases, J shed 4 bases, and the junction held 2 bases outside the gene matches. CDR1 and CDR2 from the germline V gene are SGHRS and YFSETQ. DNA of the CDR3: TGCGCCAGCAGCTTGGGACAGGGGACCTATGGCTACACCTTC. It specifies CASSLGQGTYGYTF.

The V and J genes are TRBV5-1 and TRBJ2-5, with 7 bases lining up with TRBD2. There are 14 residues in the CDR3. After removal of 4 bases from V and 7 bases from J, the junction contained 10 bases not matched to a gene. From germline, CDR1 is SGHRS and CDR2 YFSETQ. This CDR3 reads CASSHQGPGGTQYF. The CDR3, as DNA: TGCGCCAGCAGCCACCAGGGACCGGGAGGGACCCAGTACTTC.

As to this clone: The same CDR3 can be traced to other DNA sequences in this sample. CDR3 bases: TGTGCCAGCAGTTATTGGGGCCCTTCCTACGAGCAGTACTTC. It yields the protein CASSYWGPSYEQYF. V usage is TRBV6-5 and J usage is TRBJ2-7; a weak D match, TRBD1 (5 bases). Per the germline V gene, CDR1 is MNHEY and CDR2 is SVGAGI. This CDR3 contains 14 residues. V was shortened by 3 bases and J by 1 base, with 10 bases between the two germline ends.

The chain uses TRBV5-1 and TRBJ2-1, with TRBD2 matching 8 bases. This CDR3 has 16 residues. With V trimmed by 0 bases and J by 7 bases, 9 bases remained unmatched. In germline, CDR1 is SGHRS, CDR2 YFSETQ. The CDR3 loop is CASSLVKSGRGNEQFF. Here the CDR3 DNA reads TGCGCCAGCAGCTTGGTAAAAAGCGGGAGAGGAAATGAGCAGTTCTTC.

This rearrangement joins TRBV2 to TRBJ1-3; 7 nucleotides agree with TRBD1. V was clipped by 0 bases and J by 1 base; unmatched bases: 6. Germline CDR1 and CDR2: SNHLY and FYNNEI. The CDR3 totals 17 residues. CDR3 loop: CASSEAFPTGSGNTIYF. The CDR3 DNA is TGTGCCAGCAGTGAAGCCTTCCCGACAGGGTCTGGAAACACCATATATTTT.